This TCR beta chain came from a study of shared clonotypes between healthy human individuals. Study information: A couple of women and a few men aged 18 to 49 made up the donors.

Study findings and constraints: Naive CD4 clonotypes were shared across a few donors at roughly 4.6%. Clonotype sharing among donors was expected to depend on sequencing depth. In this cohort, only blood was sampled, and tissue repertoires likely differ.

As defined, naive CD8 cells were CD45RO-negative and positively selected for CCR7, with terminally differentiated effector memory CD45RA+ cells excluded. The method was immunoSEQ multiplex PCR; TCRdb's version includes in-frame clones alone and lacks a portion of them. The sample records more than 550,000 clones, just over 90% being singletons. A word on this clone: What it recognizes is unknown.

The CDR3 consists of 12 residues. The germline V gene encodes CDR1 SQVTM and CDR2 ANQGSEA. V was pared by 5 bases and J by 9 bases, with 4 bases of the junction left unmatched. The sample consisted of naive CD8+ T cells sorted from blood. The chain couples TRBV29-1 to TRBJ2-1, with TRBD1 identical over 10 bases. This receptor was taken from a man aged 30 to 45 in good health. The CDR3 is CSVWDRGFEQFF. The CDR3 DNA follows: TGCAGCGTTTGGGACAGGGGTTTTGAGCAGTTCTTC.